One and the same sample provided the 14 T cell receptor beta chains below, sequenced in a study of blood T cell repertoires in COVID-19. Measured with immunoSEQ multiplex PCR; TCRdb has only the in-frame clones, and not every one. The sample holds 190,000 or so clones, more than 75% seen once. The sequencing sample was made of peripheral blood. The receptors stem from a man in his forties with active or convalescent COVID-19.

This clone came up a few times. This sequence joins TRBV12-3 or TRBV12-4 and TRBJ1-2, with 7 bases lining up with TRBD1. Germline trimming cut 9 bases from V and 7 bases from J; bases unmatched to any gene: 5. There are 11 residues in the CDR3. The CDR3 DNA sequence: TGTGCCAGTTTACAGGGGAGTGGCTACACCTTC. Its translation is CASLQGSGYTF.

The CDR3 spells CASSLGQTDTDTQYF. CDR3 nucleotide sequence: TGCGCCAGCAGCTTGGGACAGACAGACACAGATACGCAGTATTTT. The genes are TRBV5-1 and TRBJ2-3; D is possibly TRBD1 (5 bases). This CDR3 is built from 15 residues. Trimming removed 0 bases at V and 2 bases at J, with 10 bases between. CDR1 is SGHRS, CDR2 YFSETQ, per germline.

This clone was detected only a few times. The CDR3 reads CSVEFEQAYGYTF. The CDR3 DNA reads TGCAGCGTTGAGTTTGAACAGGCCTATGGCTACACCTTC. The chain couples TRBV29-1 to TRBJ1-2; D is perhaps TRBD1 (5 bases). The CDR3 sequence is 13 residues long. Per germline, CDR1 SQVTM and CDR2 ANQGSEA. Trimming took off 3 bases at V and 4 bases at J, with 12 bases between the two ends.

In regard to this clone: Distinct nucleotide sequences in the sample also encode this CDR3. The genes are TRBV5-1 and TRBJ2-1; TRBD2 might be the D (6 bases). V lost 3 bases to trimming and J lost 7 bases, with 11 bases between them. Germline V gene lookup returns CDR1 SGHRS and CDR2 YFSETQ. The CDR3 is made up of 13 amino acids. The CDR3 loop is CASSSLGGNEQFF. As DNA, the CDR3 is TGCGCCAGCAGCTCCCTAGGAGGGAATGAGCAGTTCTTC.

The V gene is TRBV3-1 (or the pseudogene TRBV3-2), the J gene TRBJ1-1, with D unresolved. The CDR3 is made up of 14 amino acids. Germline V lookup: CDR1 LGHDT, CDR2 YNNKEL (reference sequence). V was shortened by 1 base and J by 3 bases, with 9 bases between the two germline ends. CDR3 in amino acids: CASSQVGGDTEAFF. DNA of the CDR3: TGTGCCAGCAGCCAAGTAGGCGGGGACACTGAAGCTTTCTTT.

The rearrangement joins TRBV19 to TRBJ2-3; 13 bases map to TRBD2. CDR3 size: 18 residues. Per the germline V gene, CDR1 is LNHDA and CDR2 is SQIVND (reference sequence). The trim removed 0 bases at V and 3 bases at J, leaving 6 bases unmatched. The DNA for the CDR3 is TGTGCCAGTAGTATAGATGCTGGACTAGCGGGGGCAACAGATACGCAGTATTTT. Its translation is CASSIDAGLAGATDTQYF.

This clone was seen a few times. V gene TRBV11-2 combines with J gene TRBJ2-5, with D perhaps matching TRBD2 (6 bases). Deletions cut 8 bases from V and 7 bases from J, with 14 bases between. This CDR3 comprises 12 residues. Per germline, CDR1 SGHAT and CDR2 FQNNGV. In nucleotides, the CDR3 is TGTGCCAGCGAGAGCGGGTTAGGGACCCAGTACTTC. As protein: CASESGLGTQYF.

The gene calls are TRBV4-1 and TRBJ1-2; 7 bases agree with TRBD1. Germline assignment: CDR1 MGHRA and CDR2 YSYEKL. V dropped 1 base and J dropped 8; count of bases not matched to a gene: 10. The CDR3 spans 15 residues. The CDR3 reads CASSQAGETGLGYTF. CDR3 nucleotides: TGCGCCAGCAGCCAAGCGGGGGAGACAGGGCTGGGCTACACCTTC.

DNA for the CDR3: TGTGCCAGCAGCTTCTCAGAAAATCAGCCCCAGCATTTT. It codes for CASSFSENQPQHF. The chain joins TRBV5-5 to TRBJ1-5; D is unresolved. This CDR3 comprises 13 residues. Germline V CDR1 and CDR2: SGHKS, YYEKEE (reference sequence). The V end was cut by 2 bases, the J end by 4 bases, with 7 bases between.

The rearrangement joins TRBV5-1 to TRBJ2-7; D may be TRBD1 (5 bases). This CDR3 has 13 amino acids. Germline V CDR1 and CDR2: SGHRS, YFSETQ. V lost 3 bases to trimming and J lost 2 bases, with 9 bases between them. The CDR3 here is CASSWTPTYEQYF. In DNA, the CDR3 is TGCGCCAGCAGCTGGACACCAACCTACGAGCAGTACTTC. The entire variable domain, with the rest obtained from reference TRBV5-1 and TRBJ2-7, is as follows: KAGVTQTPRYLIKTRGQQVTLSCSPISGHRSVSWYQQTPGQGLQFLFEYFSETQRNKGNFPGRFSGRQFSNSRSEMNVSTLELGDSALYLCASSWTPTYEQYFGPGTRLTVT.

The genes are TRBV10-2 and TRBJ2-5; D is unclear. CDR3 length: 14 amino acids. Per the germline V gene, CDR1 is WSHSY and CDR2 is SAAADI. V was pared by 0 bases and J by 6 bases, with 11 bases between. The CDR3 region is CASSESRGSQTQYF. CDR3 in DNA: TGCGCCAGCAGTGAGTCCCGCGGCAGCCAGACCCAGTACTTC.

This clone was detected only once. The V call is TRBV6-5, the J call TRBJ1-5; tentatively, D is TRBD1 (5 bases). This CDR3 region has 14 residues. Trimming cost V 6 bases and J 1 base, with 10 bases left between them. Germline V gene sequence: CDR1 MNHEY, CDR2 SVGAGI. The CDR3 nucleotides are TGTGCCAGCAGCAAGGGACTCAGCAATCAGCCCCAGCATTTT. Translated: CASSKGLSNQPQHF.

The V gene is TRBV7-9, the J gene TRBJ2-5, with 9 bases lining up with TRBD2. The CDR3 consists of 15 residues. The V gene end was trimmed by 5 bases and the J gene end by 2 bases; junction bases not matched to a gene: 6. CDR1 is SEHNR and CDR2 is FQNEAQ in the germline V gene (reference sequence). For the CDR3, the DNA is TGTGCCAGCAGCCTGGGGGCGGGGGGGCAAGAGACCCAGTACTTC. It yields the protein CASSLGAGGQETQYF.

V usage is TRBV9 and J usage is TRBJ2-1; a weak D match, TRBD2 (6 bases). The CDR3 totals 15 residues. Germline V gene lookup returns CDR1 SGDLS and CDR2 YYNGEE. Trimming took off 1 base at V and 9 bases at J, with 17 bases between the two ends. CDR3 nucleotide sequence: TGTGCCAGCAGCGTACAAGTGGGGGGAGTCGGTGAGCAGTTCTTC. Its translation: CASSVQVGGVGEQFF.